These 18 T cell receptor beta chains were all obtained from the same sample, sequenced in a study of spatial heterogeneity in lung cancer. TCRdb re-called the 5' RACE reads through MiXCR, storing one row per CDR3 protein. This sample has several thousand distinct CDR3 sequences, with more than 20% found just once. These receptors' targets are unknown. Study-level points and caveats: Within tumors, counts of expanded alpha and beta TCRs tracked tumor mutation counts.

Time point here: sample taken at primary tumor resection. The sequencing used lung tumor tissue, collected at surgery. The receptors shown here come from a female donor with early-stage non-small cell lung cancer.

The chain combines TRBV2 with TRBJ2-3; maybe TRBD2 (6 bases). Germline V gene lookup returns CDR1 SNHLY and CDR2 FYNNEI. The germline V and J ends were trimmed by 1 base and 5 bases, with 13 bases remaining between them. The CDR3 covers 15 residues. CDR3: CASSEGLVGVDTQYF. The CDR3, as DNA: TGTGCCAGCAGTGAAGGACTAGTCGGGGTAGATACGCAGTATTTT.

The V and J genes are TRBV10-3 and TRBJ2-3, with 12 bases matching TRBD1. V shed 10 bases and J 9 bases; nucleotides not matched to a gene: 8. CDR1 and CDR2 from the germline V gene are ENHRY and SYGVKD. The CDR3 is made up of 13 amino acids. The CDR3: CATGGTGGETQYF. The CDR3 DNA sequence: TGTGCCACCGGGGGGACAGGGGGCGAGACGCAGTATTTT.

The chain employs TRBV5-1 and TRBJ2-4, with 12 positions matching TRBD2. Germline V gene lookup returns CDR1 SGHRS and CDR2 YFSETQ. J lost 4 bases, V lost 4 bases, and 3 bases had no gene match. This CDR3 contains 15 residues. CDR3 coding DNA: TGCGCCAGCAGCGCGACTAGCGGGGGAAAAAACATTCAGTACTTC. It encodes CASSATSGGKNIQYF.

In its sample, this clonotype is large (0.1 to 1%). V and J are TRBV6-5 and TRBJ2-3; D remains ambiguous. The germline V and J ends were trimmed by 8 bases and 6 bases, with 9 bases remaining between them. This CDR3 has 11 amino acids. CDR1 is MNHEY and CDR2 is SVGAGI in the germline V gene. This CDR3 reads CASSLRDTQYF. The CDR3 bases are TGTGCCAGCTCCCTAAGGGATACGCAGTATTTT.

This clonotype was counted between two and nine times. The chain carries TRBV24-1 and TRBJ1-5; D remains ambiguous. The CDR3 loop spans 11 amino acids. Deletions cut 7 bases from V and 4 bases from J, with 4 bases between. Germline CDR1 reads KGHDR; CDR2 reads SFDVKD. The CDR3 is CATRRNQPQHF. The CDR3 bases are TGTGCCACCAGACGAAATCAGCCCCAGCATTTT.

This sequence joins TRBV11-1 and TRBJ2-4; 7 nucleotides align to TRBD1. Per germline, CDR1 SGHAT and CDR2 FQDESV (reference sequence). The V and J ends lost 3 bases and 8 bases, in that order; junction bases with no gene match: 16. The CDR3 extends over 17 amino acids. The CDR3 loop reads CASSFGPRTGLSYIQYF. CDR3 sequence (DNA): TGTGCCAGCAGCTTCGGTCCGCGGACAGGCCTATCCTACATTCAGTACTTC.

About this clonotype itself: One end of the junction varies from germline; a read error may be responsible. The CDR3 sequence is CSGRDPRQGVNEQFF. The DNA for the CDR3 is TGCAGTGGTAGAGACCCTAGACAGGGCGTGAATGAGCAGTTCTTC. The rearrangement joins TRBV20-1 to TRBJ2-1; 7 bases match TRBD1. The germline V gene encodes CDR1 DFQATT and CDR2 SNEGSKA (reference sequence). The CDR3 consists of 15 residues.

This clonotype is medium-sized (0.01 to 0.1%) in the sample. The rearrangement joins TRBV5-5 to TRBJ1-5, with TRBD1 identical over 7 bases. The length of the CDR3 is 13 residues. Germline-derived CDR1 and CDR2 are SGHKS and YYEKEE (reference sequence). The J segment lost 5 bases and the V segment lost 3 bases, leaving 2 bases of the junction unmatched. The CDR3 spells CASSYTGDQPQHF. CDR3 DNA: TGTGCCAGCAGCTACACAGGGGATCAGCCCCAGCATTTT.

This clonotype was recorded a few times. The chain recombines TRBV9 with TRBJ2-2; no firm D call. The V end lost 3 bases, the J end lost 3 bases, and 9 bases lay between the germline ends. There are 14 residues in the CDR3. Germline CDR1 reads SGDLS; CDR2 reads YYNGEE. In DNA, the CDR3 is TGTGCCAGCAGCGCAAGGGTCTACACCGGGGAGCTGTTTTTT. Protein product: CASSARVYTGELFF.

This clonotype is categorized as medium-sized. The V and J genes are TRBV12-3 or TRBV12-4 and TRBJ2-1; tentatively, D is TRBD2 (6 bases). The CDR3 length is 13 residues. Trimming removed 2 bases at V and 12 bases at J, with 14 bases between. The CDR3 DNA follows: TGTGCCAGCAGTTTACTTGGGGGGTTAGGGCAGTTCTTC. It specifies CASSLLGGLGQFF.

This clonotype is medium-sized within its sample. The rearrangement links TRBV10-3 to TRBJ1-2; D might be TRBD1 (5 bases). The CDR3 contains 16 residues. Looked up from germline, CDR1 is ENHRY and CDR2 is SYGVKD. The germline V and J ends were trimmed by 4 bases and 0 bases, with 15 bases remaining between them. The CDR3 sequence: CAISGIQGPANYGYTF. The CDR3 DNA reads as TGTGCCATCAGTGGGATTCAGGGACCAGCTAACTATGGCTACACCTTC.

This clonotype is a singleton in its sample. This rearrangement joins TRBV19 to TRBJ2-7; D may correspond to TRBD1 or TRBD2 (5 bases each). The CDR3 length is 16 residues. V was trimmed by 5 bases and J by 3 bases, leaving 20 bases between them. The germline CDR1 and CDR2 sequences are LNHDA and SQIVND (reference sequence). This chain's CDR3 is CASSGPGTGKFYEQYF. CDR3 nucleotide sequence: TGTGCCAGTAGTGGCCCCGGGACGGGGAAATTCTACGAGCAGTACTTC.

This clonotype is judged medium-sized. The chain links TRBV5-4 to TRBJ2-5; D unresolved. The CDR3 sequence is 14 residues long. Germline CDR1 SGHNT, CDR2 YYREEE (reference sequence). V lost 0 bases and J lost 0, with 6 bases in between. The CDR3 protein is CASSLATNQETQYF. Here the CDR3 DNA reads TGTGCCAGCAGCTTGGCGACAAACCAAGAGACCCAGTACTTC.

The V call is TRBV2, the J call TRBJ2-1, with D perhaps TRBD2 (6 bases). The germline V and J ends were trimmed by 8 bases and 3 bases, with 11 bases remaining between them. The CDR3 has 13 amino acids. Germline assignment: CDR1 SNHLY and CDR2 FYNNEI. The CDR3 nucleotides read TGTGCCAGCTGGAGGGCCAGCTACAATGAGCAGTTCTTC. It yields the protein CASWRASYNEQFF.

The chain combines TRBV10-2 with TRBJ2-1; TRBD2 agrees at 14 bases. The J segment lost 2 bases and the V segment lost 10 bases, leaving 13 bases of the junction unmatched. CDR1 WSHSY and CDR2 SAAADI come from the germline V gene. This CDR3 region has 18 residues. The CDR3 region has the DNA TGCGCCACCTCCTCCGGGACTAGCGGGAGAGGGGCCTACAATGAGCAGTTCTTC. This codes for CATSSGTSGRGAYNEQFF.

The table lists this clonotype with a few counts. The genes are TRBV28 and TRBJ2-2; maybe TRBD1 (5 bases). CDR3 size: 13 residues. From germline, CDR1 is MDHEN and CDR2 SYDVKM. V lost 4 bases and J lost 10, with 13 bases in between. The chain's CDR3 is CASSSPRVEELFF. The CDR3 DNA reads as TGTGCCAGCAGTTCACCCAGGGTCGAGGAGCTGTTTTTT.

This clonotype has only a few counts. V is TRBV19 and J is TRBJ2-2; the match to TRBD2 covers 7 bases. CDR3 length: 15 amino acids. From germline, CDR1 is LNHDA and CDR2 SQIVND (reference sequence). With 3 bases clipped from V and 0 bases from J, the junction kept 1 base outside the gene matches. The CDR3 here is CASSILAANTGELFF. DNA of the CDR3: TGTGCCAGTAGTATCCTAGCGGCGAACACCGGGGAGCTGTTTTTT.

By share of the sample, this clonotype is medium-sized. This chain uses TRBV20-1 with TRBJ2-3, with a tentative D call TRBD1 (6 bases). The CDR3 spans 16 residues. Trimming shortened V by 3 bases and J by 1 base, and 17 bases separated the two germline ends. Germline V CDR1 and CDR2: DFQATT, SNEGSKA (reference sequence). The CDR3 coding sequence is TGCAGTGCTAGGAGTGGGACACTCGACCGCACAGATACGCAGTATTTT. Translating it yields CSARSGTLDRTDTQYF.